One sample yielded the 14 T cell receptor beta chains listed below, sequenced in a study of cytomegalovirus exposure and HLA in healthy donors. PCR used 60 Vbeta primers and 13 Jbeta primers. Repertoires were generated with immunoSEQ multiplex PCR, while TCRdb's copy carries only in-frame clones and drops some. The profile shows about 98,000 clones, about 83% of them singletons. Input material: PBMCs. Source of these receptors: a female donor in good health and CMV-seropositive.

The CDR3 region is CASTSMTGGPVSPLHF. In DNA form, the CDR3 reads TGTGCCAGCACCTCAATGACAGGGGGCCCAGTTTCACCCCTCCACTTT. This chain uses TRBV7-2 with TRBJ1-6, with 10 bases identical to TRBD1. V shed 7 bases, J shed 9 bases, and the junction held 12 bases outside the gene matches. CDR1 SGHTA and CDR2 FQGNSA come from the germline V gene. The CDR3 length is 16 residues.

V is TRBV5-1 and J is TRBJ1-1; D unresolved. The CDR3 spans 13 residues. Trimming removed 2 bases at V and 4 bases at J, with 9 bases between. The germline V gene encodes CDR1 SGHRS and CDR2 YFSETQ. The DNA for the CDR3 is TGCGCCAGCAGCTTAGGAGGGATCACTGAAGCTTTCTTT. Protein sequence: CASSLGGITEAFF.

V is TRBV7-6 and J is TRBJ2-3; 8 bases map to TRBD1. Per the germline V gene, CDR1 is SGHVS and CDR2 is FNYEAQ. The CDR3 has 13 residues. The V gene end was trimmed by 9 bases and the J gene end by 3 bases; junction bases not matched to a gene: 5. The CDR3, as DNA: TGTGCCAGTCGGACAGGGAGGACAGATACGCAGTATTTT. Its translation is CASRTGRTDTQYF. The full variable domain, with the rest looked up from reference TRBV7-6 and TRBJ2-3, is GAGVSQSPRYKVTKRGQDVALRCDPISGHVSLYWYRQALGQGPEFLTYFNYEAQQDKSGLPNDRFSAERPEGSISTLTIQRTEQRDSAMYRCASRTGRTDTQYFGPGTRLTVL.

The chain recombines TRBV5-6 with TRBJ2-6; weak D call: TRBD2 (5 bases). The CDR3 loop spans 16 amino acids. CDR1 and CDR2 from the germline V gene are SGHDT and YYEEEE. The ends were cut back, 2 bases at V and 0 bases at J, with 9 bases in the middle. The CDR3 nucleotides are TGTGCCAGCAGCTTTGGACTGAACTCTGGGGCCAACGTCCTGACTTTC. It is translated as CASSFGLNSGANVLTF.

The gene calls are TRBV5-6 and TRBJ2-3, with 11 positions matching TRBD2. CDR3 size: 16 residues. CDR1 is SGHDT, CDR2 YYEEEE, per germline. With V trimmed by 1 base and J by 4 bases, 5 bases remained unmatched. CDR3 sequence reads: CASSLSLAGGSDTQYF. DNA of the CDR3: TGTGCCAGCAGCTTGTCTCTAGCGGGAGGTTCAGATACGCAGTATTTT.

Comment on this clone: Additional DNA sequences in this sample encode the identical CDR3. This sequence joins TRBV7-2 and TRBJ1-4, with 10 bases aligning to TRBD1. CDR3 length equals 15 residues. Germline CDR1 and CDR2: SGHTA and FQGNSA. V was clipped by 4 bases and J by 8 bases; unmatched bases: 7. In DNA form, the CDR3 reads TGTGCCAGCAGCTCGCCGGGGACAGGGGCGGAAAAACTGTTTTTT. As protein: CASSSPGTGAEKLFF. Variable domain in full (rest from reference TRBV7-2 and TRBJ1-4): GAGVSQSPSNKVTEKGKDVELRCDPISGHTALYWYRQSLGQGLEFLIYFQGNSAPDKSGLPSDRFSAERTGGSVSTLTIQRTQQEDSAVYLCASSSPGTGAEKLFFGSGTQLSVL.

V is TRBV11-2 and J is TRBJ1-3, with D uncertain. Between the trimmed V and J ends, which lost 1 base and 0 bases, there was a span of 7 bases. Germline V gene sequence: CDR1 SGHAT, CDR2 FQNNGV. The CDR3 extends over 15 amino acids. In nucleotides, the CDR3 is TGTGCCAGCAGCTTAGGAGCGAACTCTGGAAACACCATATATTTT. The encoded protein is CASSLGANSGNTIYF.

Within the sample, this clone is medium-sized. At the DNA level, this CDR3 is encoded by other sequences in the same sample as well. The chain couples TRBV30 to TRBJ1-1, with 8 bases identical to TRBD1. The CDR3 has 13 residues. V lost 0 bases and J lost 4; bases outside the gene matches: 1. Germline-derived CDR1 and CDR2 are GTSNPN and SVGIG (reference sequence). This chain's CDR3 is CAWSVTGGTEAFF. CDR3 bases: TGTGCCTGGAGTGTCACAGGGGGCACTGAAGCTTTCTTT.

V is TRBV7-8 and J is TRBJ1-4, with D perhaps TRBD1 (5 bases). Per the germline V gene, CDR1 is SGHVS and CDR2 is FQNEAQ. This CDR3 region has 13 residues. Deletions cut 5 bases from V and 5 bases from J, with 9 bases between. The CDR3 bases are TGTGCCAGCAGCAACCGGGGGAATGAAAAACTGTTTTTT. It specifies CASSNRGNEKLFF.

The count of this clone is one. CDR3 in DNA: TGTGCCAGCAGTTTACAGGGGGCAGACTATGGCTACACCTTC. Amino acid sequence: CASSLQGADYGYTF. This chain uses TRBV27 with TRBJ1-2; 8 bases match TRBD1. After removal of 2 bases from V and 3 bases from J, the junction contained 2 bases not matched to a gene. Germline assignment: CDR1 MNHEY and CDR2 SMNVEV (reference sequence). This CDR3 comprises 14 residues.

CDR3 bases: TGTGCCAGCACTTTGACTAGCGGGGATGGAGAGACCCAGTACTTC. Its translation: CASTLTSGDGETQYF. The gene calls are TRBV27 and TRBJ2-5, with 11 nucleotides matching TRBD2. This CDR3 is 15 amino acids long. Germline V gene data show CDR1 as MNHEY and CDR2 as SMNVEV (reference sequence). The ends lost 7 bases at V and 4 bases at J; junction bases unmatched: 8.

The chain is built from TRBV9 and TRBJ2-1; TRBD1 aligns across 10 bases. CDR3 size: 15 residues. Germline V CDR1 and CDR2: SGDLS, YYNGEE. V was pared by 0 bases and J by 8 bases, with 5 bases of the junction left unmatched. The CDR3 sequence is CASSVGTGGGDEQFF. The CDR3 nucleotides read TGTGCCAGCAGCGTAGGGACAGGGGGAGGCGATGAGCAGTTCTTC.

CDR3 residues: CASSERLAGSPYEQYF. CDR3 nucleotides: TGTGCCAGCAGTGAAAGACTAGCGGGGTCCCCCTACGAGCAGTACTTC. The rearrangement joins TRBV6-1 to TRBJ2-7; 11 nucleotides agree with TRBD2. The CDR3 sequence is 16 residues long. Trimming at V came to 2 bases and at J to 2 bases, leaving 5 bases not matched to a gene. Per the germline V gene, CDR1 is MNHNS and CDR2 is SASEGT.

This chain uses TRBV28 with TRBJ2-1; TRBD1 matches at 10 bases. Germline lookup yields CDR1 MDHEN and CDR2 SYDVKM. The V and J ends lost 5 bases and 4 bases, in that order; junction bases with no gene match: 5. This CDR3 region has 15 residues. As DNA, the CDR3 is TGTGCCAGCAGTATACCGGGACAGGGGTACAATGAGCAGTTCTTC. It specifies CASSIPGQGYNEQFF.